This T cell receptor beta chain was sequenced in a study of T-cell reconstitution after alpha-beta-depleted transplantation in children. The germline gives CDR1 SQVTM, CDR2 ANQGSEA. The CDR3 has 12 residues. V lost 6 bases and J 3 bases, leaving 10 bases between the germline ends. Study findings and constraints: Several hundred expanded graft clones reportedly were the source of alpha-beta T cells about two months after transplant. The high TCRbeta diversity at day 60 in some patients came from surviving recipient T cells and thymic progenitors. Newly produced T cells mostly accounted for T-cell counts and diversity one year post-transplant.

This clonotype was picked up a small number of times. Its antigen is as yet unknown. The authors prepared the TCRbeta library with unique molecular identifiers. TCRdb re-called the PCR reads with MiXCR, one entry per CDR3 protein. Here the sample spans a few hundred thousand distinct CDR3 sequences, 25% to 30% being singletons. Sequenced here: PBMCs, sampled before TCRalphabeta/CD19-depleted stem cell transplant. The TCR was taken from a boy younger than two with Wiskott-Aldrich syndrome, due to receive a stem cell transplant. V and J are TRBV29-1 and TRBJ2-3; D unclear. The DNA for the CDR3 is TGCAGCGTCGAACCTCTGACAGATACGCAGTATTTT. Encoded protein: CSVEPLTDTQYF.